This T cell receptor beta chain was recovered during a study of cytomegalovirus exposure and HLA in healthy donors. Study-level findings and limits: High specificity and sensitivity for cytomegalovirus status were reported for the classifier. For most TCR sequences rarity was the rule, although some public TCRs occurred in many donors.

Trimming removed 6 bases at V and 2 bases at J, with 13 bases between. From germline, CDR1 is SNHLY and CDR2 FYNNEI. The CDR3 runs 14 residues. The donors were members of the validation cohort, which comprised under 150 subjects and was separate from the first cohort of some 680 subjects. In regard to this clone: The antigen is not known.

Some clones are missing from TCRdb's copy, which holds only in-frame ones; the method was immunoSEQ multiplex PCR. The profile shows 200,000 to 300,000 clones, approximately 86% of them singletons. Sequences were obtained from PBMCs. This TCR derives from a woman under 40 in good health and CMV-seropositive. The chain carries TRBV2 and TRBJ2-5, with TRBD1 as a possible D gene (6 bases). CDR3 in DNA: TGTGCCAGCAGAGTAACAGGGAGTCAAGAGACCCAGTACTTC. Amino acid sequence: CASRVTGSQETQYF.